Below, 11 T cell receptor beta chains from the same sample are listed, as sequenced in a study of T-cell memory formation after mild COVID-19. TCRdb used MiXCR to reprocess the 5' RACE reads, holding one entry per CDR3 protein. The sample contains about 110,000 distinct CDR3 sequences, approximately 15% of which appear only once. Input material: PBMCs or a T cell subset sorted from them (not recorded which). The receptors stem from an adult woman who had mild COVID-19 (a few samples of this study predate the infection). Cell type and time point are not known.

The rearrangement uses TRBV11-2 and TRBJ2-5; TRBD1 matches 7 bases. The V gene's germline CDR1 is SGHAT and CDR2 FQNNGV. V was clipped by 0 bases and J by 2 bases; unmatched bases: 6. The CDR3 runs to 16 residues. In DNA, the CDR3 is TGTGCCAGCAGCTTAGATGGGTCCAGGGGGCAAGAGACCCAGTACTTC. Its translation is CASSLDGSRGQETQYF. The full variable domain, in which reference TRBV11-2 and TRBJ2-5 provide the parts outside the CDR3, is EAGVAQSPRYKIIEKRQSVAFWCNPISGHATLYWYQQILGQGPKLLIQFQNNGVVDDSQLPKDRFSAERLKGVDSTLKIQPAKLEDSAVYLCASSLDGSRGQETQYFGPGTRLLVL.

The rearrangement links TRBV5-1 to TRBJ1-5; possible D gene TRBD1, 6 bases. Germline V gives CDR1 SGHRS, CDR2 YFSETQ. The CDR3 totals 15 residues. V gave up 2 bases and J gave up 5 bases, with 14 bases separating them. CDR3 region: CASSLGGDRHQPQHF. CDR3 DNA sequence: TGCGCCAGCAGCTTAGGGGGGGATCGGCATCAGCCCCAGCATTTT. Drawing the rest from reference TRBV5-1 and TRBJ1-5, the complete variable domain is KAGVTQTPRYLIKTRGQQVTLSCSPISGHRSVSWYQQTPGQGLQFLFEYFSETQRNKGNFPGRFSGRQFSNSRSEMNVSTLELGDSALYLCASSLGGDRHQPQHFGDGTRLSIL.

The chain links TRBV2 to TRBJ2-7, with 8 nucleotides matching TRBD2. This CDR3 is built from 15 residues. The V gene end was trimmed by 3 bases and the J gene end by 0 bases; junction bases not matched to a gene: 4. Germline V gene lookup returns CDR1 SNHLY and CDR2 FYNNEI. The CDR3 is CASSDEREFSYEQYF. As DNA, the CDR3 is TGTGCCAGCAGTGATGAGCGGGAGTTCTCCTACGAGCAGTACTTC.

This clonotype occurred a few times. V is TRBV4-1 and J is TRBJ2-7; D is perhaps TRBD2 (5 bases). The V and J ends lost 1 base and 1 base respectively, with 11 bases between them. Germline assignment: CDR1 MGHRA and CDR2 YSYEKL. The CDR3 has 15 amino acids. The DNA of the CDR3 is TGCGCCAGCAGCCAAGTCCTGGGCGGGTCCTACGAGCAGTACTTC. It encodes CASSQVLGGSYEQYF.

The chain recombines TRBV7-9 with TRBJ2-7; 11 bases line up with TRBD2. V lost 4 bases and J lost 6; bases outside the gene matches: 20. CDR3 size: 19 residues. The germline V gene has CDR1 SEHNR and CDR2 FQNEAQ (reference sequence). CDR3 sequence: CASSSVTGDGLAGLLEQYF. CDR3 in DNA: TGTGCCAGCAGCTCAGTGACAGGCGATGGACTAGCGGGCTTACTCGAGCAGTACTTC.

This sequence joins TRBV25-1 and TRBJ2-1, with 11 bases aligning to TRBD2. This CDR3 is built from 15 residues. Per the germline V gene, CDR1 is MGHDK and CDR2 is SYGVNS. Trimming took 2 bases from V and 7 from J; bases not matched to a gene: 4. The DNA for the CDR3 is TGTGCCAGCAGTGAAAGGCCTAGCGGGGGGAATGAGCAGTTCTTC. It encodes CASSERPSGGNEQFF.

This clonotype was counted only a few times. The chain has TRBV4-3 and TRBJ2-3; 12 positions agree with TRBD2. Losses at the gene ends were 4 bases for V and 2 bases for J; bases not matched to a gene: 7. This CDR3 is 17 amino acids long. Germline assignment: CDR1 LGHNA and CDR2 YSLEER. The CDR3 nucleotides are TGCGCCAGCAGCCCACTGACTAGCGGGGGATCCACAGATACGCAGTATTTT. Residues: CASSPLTSGGSTDTQYF.

This clonotype turned up a few times. This chain joins TRBV3-1 and TRBJ2-5; D gene unclear. Germline CDR1 LGHDT, CDR2 YNNKEL (reference sequence). The CDR3 has 16 amino acids. Trimming shortened V by 3 bases and J by 0 bases, and 14 bases separated the two germline ends. The DNA of the CDR3 is TGTGCCAGCAGCCATGTTAGACCCTCGTACCAAGAGACCCAGTACTTC. Encoded protein: CASSHVRPSYQETQYF.

This clonotype was counted between two and nine times. The V and J genes are TRBV7-8 and TRBJ2-2, with 10 bases identical to TRBD2. Germline V gene lookup returns CDR1 SGHVS and CDR2 FQNEAQ. V lost 1 base and J lost 4; bases outside the gene matches: 3. The CDR3 has 16 amino acids. The CDR3 is CASSLGGTSVTGELFF. DNA for the CDR3: TGTGCCAGCAGCTTAGGAGGGACTAGCGTCACCGGGGAGCTGTTTTTT.

The V gene is TRBV7-8, the J gene TRBJ2-5; perhaps TRBD2 as D (6 bases). CDR3 size: 14 residues. Per germline, CDR1 SGHVS and CDR2 FQNEAQ. V lost 5 bases to trimming and J lost 1 base, with 11 bases between them. Here the CDR3 reads CASSHGTLQETQYF. The CDR3 region has the DNA TGTGCCAGCAGCCACGGGACTCTCCAAGAGACCCAGTACTTC.

On this clonotype: The missing conserved phenylalanine or tryptophan at the end of this CDR3 makes a read error likely. This chain links TRBV20-1 with TRBJ2-1, with D possibly matching TRBD1 (7 bases). Trimming stripped 5 bases from V and 9 bases from J, with 23 bases between. This CDR3 region has 15 residues. Germline V CDR1 and CDR2: DFQATT, SNEGSKA (reference sequence). The CDR3 is CSAGPQGGPSGEQFL. As DNA, the CDR3 is TGCAGTGCTGGACCCCAGGGGGGCCCGAGCGGTGAGCAGTTCTTA.